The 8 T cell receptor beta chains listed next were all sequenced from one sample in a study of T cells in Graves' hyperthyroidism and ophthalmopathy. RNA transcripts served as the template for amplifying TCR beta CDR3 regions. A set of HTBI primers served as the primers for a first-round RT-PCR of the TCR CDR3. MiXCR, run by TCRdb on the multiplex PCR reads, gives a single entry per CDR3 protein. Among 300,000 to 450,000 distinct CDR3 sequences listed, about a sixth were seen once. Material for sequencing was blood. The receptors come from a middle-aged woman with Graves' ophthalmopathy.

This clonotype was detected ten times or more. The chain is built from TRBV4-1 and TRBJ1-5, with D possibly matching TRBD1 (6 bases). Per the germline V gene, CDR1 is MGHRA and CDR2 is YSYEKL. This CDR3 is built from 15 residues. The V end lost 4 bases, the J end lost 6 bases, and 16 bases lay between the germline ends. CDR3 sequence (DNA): TGCGCCAGCAGCCCAGTTTGGGGGGCTAGTCAGCCCCAGCATTTT. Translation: CASSPVWGASQPQHF.

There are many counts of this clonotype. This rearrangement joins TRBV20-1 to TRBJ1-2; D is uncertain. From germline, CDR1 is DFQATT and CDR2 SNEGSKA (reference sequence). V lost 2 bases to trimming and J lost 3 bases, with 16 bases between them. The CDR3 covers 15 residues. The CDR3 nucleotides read TGCAGTGCTAGAAATGGGGATGATATATACTATGGCTACACCTTC. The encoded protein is CSARNGDDIYYGYTF.

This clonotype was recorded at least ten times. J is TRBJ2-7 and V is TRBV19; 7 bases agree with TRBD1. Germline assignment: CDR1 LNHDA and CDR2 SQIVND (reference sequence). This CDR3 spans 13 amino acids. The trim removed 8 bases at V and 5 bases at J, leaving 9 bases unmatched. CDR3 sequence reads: CASAGTVRDEQYF. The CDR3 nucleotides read TGTGCCAGTGCCGGGACAGTCCGGGACGAGCAGTACTTC.

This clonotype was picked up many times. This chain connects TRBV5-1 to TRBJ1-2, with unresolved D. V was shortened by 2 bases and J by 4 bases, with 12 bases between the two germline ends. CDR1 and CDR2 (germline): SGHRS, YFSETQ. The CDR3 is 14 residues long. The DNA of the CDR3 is TGCGCCAGCAGCTTCAAGGGTAGCGGCTATGGCTACACCTTC. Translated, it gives CASSFKGSGYGYTF.

In DNA, the CDR3 is TGCAGTGCTAGATTCGGGCCAACGGGCTACCAAGAGACCCAGTACTTC. This codes for CSARFGPTGYQETQYF. The chain combines TRBV20-1 with TRBJ2-5; D gene ambiguous. Trimming pared 2 bases from V and 0 bases from J, leaving 16 bases between. CDR3 length: 16 amino acids. Germline CDR1 and CDR2: DFQATT and SNEGSKA (reference sequence).

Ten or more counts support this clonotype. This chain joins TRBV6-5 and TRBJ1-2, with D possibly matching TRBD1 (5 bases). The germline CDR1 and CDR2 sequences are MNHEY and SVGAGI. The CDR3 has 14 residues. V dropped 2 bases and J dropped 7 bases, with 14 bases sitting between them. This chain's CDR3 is CASSYRPGMGGYTF. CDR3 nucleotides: TGTGCCAGCAGTTACAGGCCAGGGATGGGTGGCTACACCTTC.

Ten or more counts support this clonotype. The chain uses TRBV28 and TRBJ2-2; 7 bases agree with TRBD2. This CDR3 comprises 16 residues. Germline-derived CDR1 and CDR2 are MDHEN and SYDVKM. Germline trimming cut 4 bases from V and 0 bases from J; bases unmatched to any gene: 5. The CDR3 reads CASSSWEGSNTGELFF. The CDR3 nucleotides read TGTGCCAGCAGTTCTTGGGAGGGTTCGAACACCGGGGAGCTGTTTTTT.

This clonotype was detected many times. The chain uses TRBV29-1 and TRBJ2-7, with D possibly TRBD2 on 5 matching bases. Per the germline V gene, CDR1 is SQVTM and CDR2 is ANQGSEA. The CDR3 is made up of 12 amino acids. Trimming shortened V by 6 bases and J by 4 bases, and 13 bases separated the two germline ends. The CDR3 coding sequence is TGCAGCGTCCGGACTTTCGGGTACGAGCAGTACTTC. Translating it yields CSVRTFGYEQYF.